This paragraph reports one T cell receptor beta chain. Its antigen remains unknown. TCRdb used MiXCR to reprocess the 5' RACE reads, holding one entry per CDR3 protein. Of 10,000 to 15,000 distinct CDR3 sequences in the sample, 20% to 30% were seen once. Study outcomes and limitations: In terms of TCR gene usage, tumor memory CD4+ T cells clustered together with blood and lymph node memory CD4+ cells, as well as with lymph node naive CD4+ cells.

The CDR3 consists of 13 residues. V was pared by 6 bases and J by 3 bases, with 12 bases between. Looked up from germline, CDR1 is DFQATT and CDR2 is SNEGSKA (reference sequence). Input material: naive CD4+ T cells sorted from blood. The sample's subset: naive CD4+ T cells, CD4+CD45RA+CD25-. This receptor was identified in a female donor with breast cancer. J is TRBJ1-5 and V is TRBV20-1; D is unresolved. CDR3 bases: TGCAGTGCGAACGACGGGGTCAATCAGCCCCAGCATTTT. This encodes CSANDGVNQPQHF.